This entry concerns a single T cell receptor beta chain. UMI labels and 5' RACE were used to prepare the TRB cDNA libraries. TCRdb re-called the 5' RACE reads and shows each CDR3 protein once, DNA omitted. This sample lists about 40,000 distinct CDR3 sequences; its ten largest clones have roughly 10%. The data derive from a study of CXCR3-negative and CXCR3-positive naive CD8 T cells. The CDR3 extends over 14 amino acids. From germline, CDR1 is SGHRS and CDR2 YFSETQ. Sequencing was done on a sample of memory CD8+ T cells from blood. The source is a human donor in good health. Some clones in this sample may be carry-over from other donors' samples. The chain links TRBV5-1 to TRBJ1-1. The CDR3: CASSLAGSRTEAFF. The whole variable domain, remainder taken from reference TRBV5-1 and TRBJ1-1, is KAGVTQTPRYLIKTRGQQVTLSCSPISGHRSVSWYQQTPGQGLQFLFEYFSETQRNKGNFPGRFSGRQFSNSRSEMNVSTLELGDSALYLCASSLAGSRTEAFFGQGTRLTVV.